Following are 17 T cell receptor beta chains from one sample sequenced in a study of CD8+ T cells in alopecia areata. It was cDNA, reverse transcribed from extracted RNA, that served as the sequencing template. TCRdb's table, derived via immunoSEQ multiplex PCR, lists solely in-frame clones and lacks some. Among 180,000 or so clones listed, about 47% were seen once. Treatment: oral pan-JAK inhibitor, 5-10 mg twice daily. The source was CD8+ T cells sorted from blood, collected around week 54, from a patient treated with tofacitinib. These receptors were collected from a human donor with alopecia areata.

The gene calls are TRBV6-6 and TRBJ2-7; D gene ambiguous. Deletions cut 2 bases from V and 4 bases from J, with 9 bases between. The CDR3 runs 13 residues. Germline-derived CDR1 and CDR2 are MNHNY and SVGAGI (reference sequence). The CDR3 bases are TGTGCCAGCAGTTACGGTATGGAGTACGAGCAGTACTTC. Its protein is CASSYGMEYEQYF.

The CDR3 DNA is TGTGCCAGCAGCTCTTTTGCCGGGACAGGGGGTGAGCAGTTCTTC. This encodes CASSSFAGTGGEQFF. The chain couples TRBV14 to TRBJ2-1; 11 nucleotides align to TRBD1. This CDR3 is built from 15 residues. Germline trimming cut 5 bases from V and 9 bases from J; bases unmatched to any gene: 9. The V gene's germline CDR1 is SGHDN and CDR2 FVKESK.

In its sample, this clone was seen a few times. The genes are TRBV15 and TRBJ2-3, with D perhaps assigned TRBD1 or TRBD2 (5 bases each). Trimming removed 1 base at V and 4 bases at J, with 12 bases between. Germline assignment: CDR1 LNHNV and CDR2 YYDKDF (reference sequence). The CDR3 sequence is 15 residues long. CDR3 bases: TGTGCCACCAGCAGAGGAGGGGCTGGCCCAGATACGCAGTATTTT. Translation: CATSRGGAGPDTQYF. Drawing the rest from reference TRBV15 and TRBJ2-3, the complete variable domain is DAMVIQNPRYQVTQFGKPVTLSCSQTLNHNVMYWYQQKSSQAPKLLFHYYDKDFNNEADTPDNFQSRRPNTSFCFLDIRSPGLGDTAMYLCATSRGGAGPDTQYFGPGTRLTVL.

Only a few counts were recorded for this clone. This chain connects TRBV13 to TRBJ2-1; D may be TRBD1 (6 bases). The CDR3 covers 14 residues. Germline V CDR1 and CDR2: PRHDT, FYEKMQ (reference sequence). Trimming left V 5 bases short and J 6 bases short, with 14 bases between. The CDR3 DNA follows: TGTGCCAGCAGCGTTCCCCGACAGGTCAATGAGCAGTTCTTC. Amino acid sequence: CASSVPRQVNEQFF.

This chain joins TRBV2 and TRBJ1-2; TRBD1 might be the D (5 bases). The CDR3 consists of 13 residues. The V and J ends lost 5 bases and 6 bases respectively, with 13 bases between them. CDR1 is SNHLY, CDR2 FYNNEI, per germline. In DNA form, the CDR3 reads TGTGCCAGCAGTTCCTTGCCGGGGGATGGCTACACCTTC. This encodes CASSSLPGDGYTF.

This clone has just a few counts. This chain connects TRBV5-1 to TRBJ2-3; 7 bases line up with TRBD1. The CDR3 sequence is 12 residues long. V shed 3 bases, J shed 5 bases, and the junction held 0 bases outside the gene matches. Germline V gene sequence: CDR1 SGHRS, CDR2 YFSETQ. CDR3 DNA: TGCGCCAGCAGCTGGGACAGAGATACGCAGTATTTT. Translating it yields CASSWDRDTQYF.

A few counts support this clone. The chain recombines TRBV12-5 with TRBJ2-7, with 7 nucleotides matching TRBD1. V was clipped by 4 bases and J by 3 bases; unmatched bases: 9. CDR3 length equals 15 residues. Germline assignment: CDR1 LGHNT and CDR2 FRNRAP. The CDR3 loop is CASGSTDREFYEQYF. The CDR3 nucleotides are TGTGCTAGTGGTTCTACCGACAGGGAGTTCTACGAGCAGTACTTC.

This clone was observed a few times. The chain's CDR3 is CASSQGRLAGGDTQYF. CDR3 bases: TGCGCCAGCAGCCAAGGTAGACTAGCGGGGGGAGATACGCAGTATTTT. The chain couples TRBV5-1 to TRBJ2-3; 13 positions agree with TRBD2. This CDR3 spans 16 amino acids. The V gene end was trimmed by 4 bases and the J gene end by 5 bases; junction bases not matched to a gene: 7. Looked up from germline, CDR1 is SGHRS and CDR2 is YFSETQ. Filled out from reference TRBV5-1 and TRBJ2-3, the complete variable domain reads KAGVTQTPRYLIKTRGQQVTLSCSPISGHRSVSWYQQTPGQGLQFLFEYFSETQRNKGNFPGRFSGRQFSNSRSEMNVSTLELGDSALYLCASSQGRLAGGDTQYFGPGTRLTVL.

This clone was seen a handful of times. The chain couples TRBV7-9 to TRBJ2-7; possible D gene TRBD2, 6 bases. Between the trimmed V and J ends, which lost 5 bases and 6 bases, there was a span of 11 bases. The CDR3 contains 12 residues. Per the germline V gene, CDR1 is SEHNR and CDR2 is FQNEAQ (reference sequence). The CDR3 DNA reads as TGTGCCAGCAGCGCGGGACTCTTCGAGCAGTACTTC. Its translation is CASSAGLFEQYF.

Here the CDR3 DNA reads TGTGCCAGCAGCCAAGATCTCAGGGCTCAGCCCCAGCATTTT. This sequence encodes CASSQDLRAQPQHF. V gene TRBV4-2 combines with J gene TRBJ1-5; possibly TRBD1 for D (5 bases). Germline CDR1 reads LGHNA; CDR2 reads YNFKEQ. This CDR3 comprises 14 residues. Trimming shortened V by 0 bases and J by 6 bases, and 9 bases separated the two germline ends.

There are a few counts of this clone. The V and J genes are TRBV7-9 and TRBJ2-6; D unclear. V lost 5 bases to trimming and J lost 0 bases, with 2 bases between them. CDR3 length: 13 amino acids. Germline V gene sequence: CDR1 SEHNR, CDR2 FQNEAQ (reference sequence). The chain's CDR3 is CASSSSGANVLTF. CDR3 nucleotides: TGTGCCAGCAGCAGCTCTGGGGCCAACGTCCTGACTTTC. Full variable domain (remainder filled in from reference TRBV7-9 and TRBJ2-6): DTGVSQNPRHKITKRGQNVTFRCDPISEHNRLYWYRQTLGQGPEFLTYFQNEAQLEKSRLLSDRFSAERPKGSFSTLEIQRTEQGDSAMYLCASSSSGANVLTFGAGSRLTVL.

This clone was found once. The V call is TRBV5-1, the J call TRBJ2-2; no definite D call. Trimming removed 3 bases at V and 2 bases at J, with 14 bases between. The germline CDR1 and CDR2 sequences are SGHRS and YFSETQ. The CDR3 runs to 16 residues. DNA of the CDR3: TGCGCCAGCAGCTCCCTAAATAAGGGTAACACCGGGGAGCTGTTTTTT. Translation: CASSSLNKGNTGELFF.

The CDR3, as DNA: TGTGCCAGCAGTTACACGATTAGTGGGAACACTGAAGCTTTCTTT. Encoded protein: CASSYTISGNTEAFF. V gene TRBV6-5 combines with J gene TRBJ1-1; D gene uncertain. Germline V lookup: CDR1 MNHEY, CDR2 SVGAGI. The CDR3 totals 15 residues. Trimming cost V 2 bases and J 1 base, with 11 bases left between them.

The rearrangement joins TRBV30 to TRBJ1-5; D is undetermined. The CDR3 runs 13 residues. The V gene's germline CDR1 is GTSNPN and CDR2 SVGIG (reference sequence). V lost 5 bases and J lost 7, with 15 bases in between. This CDR3 reads CAWAEIGEQPQHF. In nucleotides, the CDR3 is TGTGCCTGGGCAGAGATCGGGGAACAGCCCCAGCATTTT.

This chain uses TRBV29-1 with TRBJ2-1; 9 bases align to TRBD1. The trim removed 3 bases at V and 7 bases at J, leaving 10 bases unmatched. The CDR3 length is 15 residues. In germline, CDR1 is SQVTM, CDR2 ANQGSEA. CDR3 protein: CSVEGDRDAGNEQFF. In DNA form, the CDR3 reads TGCAGCGTTGAGGGGGACAGGGACGCCGGGAATGAGCAGTTCTTC.

This clone was detected only a few times. This chain uses TRBV7-9 with TRBJ2-5; D unclear. The CDR3 spans 13 residues. V lost 3 bases and J 5 bases, leaving 10 bases between the germline ends. Germline V gene lookup returns CDR1 SEHNR and CDR2 FQNEAQ (reference sequence). CDR3 DNA: TGTGCCAGCAGCTTCGATTTAGAGGAGACCCAGTACTTC. Its translation is CASSFDLEETQYF.

This chain uses TRBV29-1 with TRBJ2-6; no firm D call. V lost 1 base and J 0 bases, leaving 1 base between the germline ends. The germline gives CDR1 SQVTM, CDR2 ANQGSEA. The CDR3 is 13 amino acids. DNA for the CDR3: TGCAGCGTTGAAGTCTCTGGGGCCAACGTCCTGACTTTC. Amino acid sequence: CSVEVSGANVLTF.